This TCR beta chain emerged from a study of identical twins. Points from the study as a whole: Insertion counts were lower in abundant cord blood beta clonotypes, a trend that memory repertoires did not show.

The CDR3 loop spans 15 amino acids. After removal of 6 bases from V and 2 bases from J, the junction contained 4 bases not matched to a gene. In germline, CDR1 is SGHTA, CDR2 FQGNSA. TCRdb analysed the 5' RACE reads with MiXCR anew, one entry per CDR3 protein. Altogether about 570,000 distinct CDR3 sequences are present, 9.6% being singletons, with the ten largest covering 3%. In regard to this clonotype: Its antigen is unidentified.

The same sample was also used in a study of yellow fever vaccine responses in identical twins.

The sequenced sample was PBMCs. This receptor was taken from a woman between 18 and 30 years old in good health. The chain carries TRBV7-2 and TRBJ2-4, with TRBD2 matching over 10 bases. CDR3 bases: TGTGCCAGCAGAAGCGGGAGGGAATCCAAAAACATTCAGTACTTC. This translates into CASRSGRESKNIQYF.